Listed below are T cell receptor beta chains from one sample, sequenced in a study of B cell selection in AIRE deficiency. The table came from immunoSEQ multiplex PCR; TCRdb's copy has only in-frame clones and leaves some out. The sample yields 20,000 to 30,000 clones, roughly 96% seen once. The sample was conventional CD4+ T cells sorted from PBMCs. All receptors derive from a human donor with AIRE deficiency. Each CDR3 is given without its conserved first and last residue. The order of the fields is V gene, J gene, CDR3 protein.

v_gene: TRBV18
j_gene: TRBJ2-7
CDR3aa: ASSLRQASSYEQY

v_gene: TRBV18
j_gene: TRBJ2-2
CDR3aa: ASSPLQARANTGELF

v_gene: TRBV29-1
j_gene: TRBJ2-1
CDR3aa: TIEGGSSYNEQF

v_gene: TRBV19
j_gene: TRBJ1-3
CDR3aa: ASSPLSGAIY

v_gene: TRBV7-9
j_gene: TRBJ2-5
CDR3aa: ASSPDTAQY

v_gene: TRBV5-1
j_gene: TRBJ2-1
CDR3aa: ASSFSGYNEQF

v_gene: TRBV27
j_gene: TRBJ2-7
CDR3aa: ASSRRAPLYEQY

v_gene: TRBV28
j_gene: TRBJ1-1
CDR3aa: ASGQGLEAF

v_gene: TRBV9
j_gene: TRBJ2-7
CDR3aa: ASSVDLGQGYEQY

v_gene: TRBV6-1
j_gene: TRBJ2-1
CDR3aa: ASSELAGAPLFEQF

v_gene: TRBV6-1
j_gene: TRBJ1-3
CDR3aa: ASSEAWLSNTIY

v_gene: TRBV11-3
j_gene: TRBJ2-5
CDR3aa: ASSLGGSGQETQY

v_gene: TRBV7-9
j_gene: TRBJ2-3
CDR3aa: ATSPTDTQY

v_gene: TRBV5-6
j_gene: TRBJ2-5
CDR3aa: ASSLDRISRTQY

v_gene: TRBV6-1
j_gene: TRBJ2-5
CDR3aa: ASHRYPLGQETQY

v_gene: TRBV27
j_gene: TRBJ1-1
CDR3aa: ASSLNSYTEAF

v_gene: TRBV28
j_gene: TRBJ1-2
CDR3aa: ASTLGGAYGYT

v_gene: TRBV19
j_gene: TRBJ2-2
CDR3aa: ASSSTVVGGELF

v_gene: TRBV28
j_gene: TRBJ2-1
CDR3aa: ASSLPPIGSAAYNEQF

v_gene: TRBV5-1
j_gene: TRBJ2-7
CDR3aa: ASSLGRGATAYEQY

v_gene: TRBV7-9
j_gene: TRBJ2-2
CDR3aa: ASSLASGGRNTGELF

v_gene: TRBV6-6
j_gene: TRBJ2-5
CDR3aa: ASSLYSGRATETQY

v_gene: TRBV5-6
j_gene: TRBJ2-3
CDR3aa: ASSLGRGTDTQY

v_gene: TRBV5-1
j_gene: TRBJ2-3
CDR3aa: ASSLEAGGRADTQY

v_gene: TRBV6-1
j_gene: TRBJ1-5
CDR3aa: ASSAIQGARGNQPQH

v_gene: TRBV4-1
j_gene: TRBJ2-7
CDR3aa: ASRKQAGTGPYEQY

v_gene: TRBV7-2
j_gene: TRBJ2-2
CDR3aa: ASSLVPRTSPNTGELF

v_gene: TRBV19
j_gene: TRBJ1-2
CDR3aa: ASSTQTGNYGYT

v_gene: TRBV5-4
j_gene: TRBJ2-4
CDR3aa: ASSLRRDRVNIQY

v_gene: TRBV7-2
j_gene: TRBJ2-2
CDR3aa: ASSLLAGHTGELF

v_gene: TRBV7-3
j_gene: TRBJ1-4
CDR3aa: ASTWGTENSNEKLF

v_gene: TRBV6-5
j_gene: TRBJ2-1
CDR3aa: ASRDGQTGHNEQF

v_gene: TRBV7-8
j_gene: TRBJ2-1
CDR3aa: ASSSGTGEYDEQF

v_gene: TRBV6-1
j_gene: TRBJ2-3
CDR3aa: AGSLNTDTQY

v_gene: TRBV14
j_gene: TRBJ2-1
CDR3aa: ASSPGELAGYNEQF

v_gene: TRBV15
j_gene: TRBJ2-6
CDR3aa: ATSREGTGANVLT

v_gene: TRBV7-8
j_gene: TRBJ1-2
CDR3aa: ASSPRDGGAGYGYT